This T cell receptor beta chain was recovered during a study of graft-versus-host responses after intestinal transplantation. With respect to this clone: Its antigen remains unidentified.

Here immunoSEQ multiplex PCR was the method, and the copy in TCRdb shows in-frame clones only, minus some. The sample lists approximately 90,000 clones, under 95% occurring once. V dropped 1 base and J dropped 7; count of bases not matched to a gene: 11. Germline values: CDR1 SGHTA, CDR2 FQGNSA. The CDR3 loop spans 19 amino acids. The rearrangement links TRBV7-2 to TRBJ2-3, with 16 bases fitting TRBD2. This receptor was taken from a human donor who was the organ donor for an intestinal transplant. Material: unstimulated CD8+ T cells sorted from spleen or lymph node cells, obtained before transplant. The CDR3 reads CASSLDGTSGGEYSYTQYF. The CDR3 DNA reads TGTGCCAGCAGCTTAGATGGGACTAGCGGGGGGGAATATTCATATACGCAGTATTTT.